A single T cell receptor beta chain is shown here with its context. This entry is derived from a study of shared clonotypes between healthy human individuals. Original data processing: Filtering differed for immunoSEQ, which gave only junction sequences without quality scores. The assay was immunoSEQ multiplex PCR, and TCRdb's table has in-frame clones only and misses some. The V and J calls and clone size are taken from that table; D and trimming were inferred from the DNA. The sample includes about 1.5 million clones, around 95% seen only once; the top ten take roughly 1.2%. The CDR3 extends over 14 amino acids. In germline, CDR1 is GTSNPN, CDR2 SVGIG (reference sequence). Trimming took 0 bases from V and 3 from J; bases not matched to a gene: 4. Nashville, Tennessee was home to all donors, each a Caucasian adult.

Sequenced sample: naive CD4+ T cells sorted from blood. As to subset: CD45RA+ positively selected. The chain couples TRBV30 to TRBJ2-5; the match to TRBD2 covers 7 bases. This receptor was taken from a man aged 30 to 45 in good health. CDR3 region: CAWSVWGGEETQYF. As DNA, the CDR3 is TGTGCCTGGAGTGTTTGGGGGGGAGAAGAGACCCAGTACTTC.